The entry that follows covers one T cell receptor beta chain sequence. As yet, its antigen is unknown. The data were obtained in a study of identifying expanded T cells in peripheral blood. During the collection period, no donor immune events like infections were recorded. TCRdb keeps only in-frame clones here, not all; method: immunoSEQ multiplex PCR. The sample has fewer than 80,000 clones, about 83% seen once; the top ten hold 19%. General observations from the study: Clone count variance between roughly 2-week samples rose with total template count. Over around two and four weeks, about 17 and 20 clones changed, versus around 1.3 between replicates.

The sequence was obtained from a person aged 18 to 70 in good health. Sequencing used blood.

The CDR3 reads CASRDSRTGELFF. CDR3 sequence (DNA): TGTGCCAGCAGGGACAGCAGGACCGGGGAGCTGTTTTTT. The chain carries TRBV7-9 and TRBJ2-2, with D maybe TRBD1 (6 bases). Trimming removed 6 bases at V and 5 bases at J, with 10 bases between. CDR1 and CDR2 from the germline V gene are SEHNR and FQNEAQ (reference sequence). This CDR3 spans 13 amino acids.